The sequence of this T cell receptor beta chain was determined in a study of cytomegalovirus exposure and HLA in healthy donors. Background on the study: Earlier, 95 million to 140 million unique TCR beta sequences were recovered from approximately 180 million T cells by an analysis. General study results and limits: A later analysis found that most CMV-associated TCR beta chains appeared HLA-restricted.

It was with 60 Vbeta and 13 Jbeta primers that the PCR ran. Assay used: immunoSEQ multiplex PCR; TCRdb lists only in-frame clones, some missing. The sample shows 200,000 or so clones, around 85% of them seen only once. V was shortened by 3 bases and J by 3 bases, with 9 bases between the two germline ends. The CDR3 has 13 amino acids. Germline V CDR1 and CDR2: SGHRS, YFSETQ. A few counts support this clone. The antigen remains unidentified. The sequence came from a man between 35 and 55 years old in good health and CMV-seropositive. Source material: PBMCs. V and J are TRBV5-1 and TRBJ1-1; perhaps TRBD1 as D (6 bases). CDR3 sequence reads: CASSSTGHTEAFF. CDR3 bases: TGCGCCAGCAGCTCCACAGGGCACACTGAAGCTTTCTTT.